The next 14 T cell receptor beta chains were all read from a single sample in a study of monozygotic twins with inflammatory bowel disease. After re-calling the 5' RACE reads, TCRdb lists one entry per CDR3 protein, DNA absent. Recorded for this sample: fewer than 550,000 distinct CDR3 sequences. Sequencing was performed on blood. The origin of the receptors is a human donor with ulcerative colitis or Crohn's disease, or a healthy co-twin of an affected twin (not recorded which).

The chain joins TRBV5-1 to TRBJ2-7; TCRdb returns TRBD1, unconfirmable since there is no DNA. CDR1 SGHRS and CDR2 YFSETQ come from the germline V gene. This CDR3 has 15 amino acids. The CDR3 sequence is CASSGDRTSSYEQYF.

V and J are TRBV6-1 and TRBJ1-1; TCRdb lists TRBD1, though no DNA is available to test this call. The CDR3 is 12 residues long. Germline CDR1 MNHNS, CDR2 SASEGT. This chain's CDR3 is CATSTGYVAAFF.

The chain employs TRBV5-1 and TRBJ2-1; TCRdb returns TRBD2, unconfirmable since there is no DNA. The CDR3 extends over 16 amino acids. The germline V gene encodes CDR1 SGHRS and CDR2 YFSETQ. This CDR3 is CASSLGASGSVNEQFF.

The gene calls are TRBV20-1 and TRBJ2-7; the D gene TCRdb calls, TRBD2, cannot be checked with no DNA. This CDR3 spans 15 amino acids. Germline CDR1 reads DFQATT; CDR2 reads SNEGSKA (reference sequence). The CDR3 here is CSAKPTGNAVKGQYF.

V is TRBV7-2 and J is TRBJ1-1. The germline CDR1 and CDR2 sequences are SGHTA and FQGNSA. This CDR3 comprises 13 residues. This CDR3 is CASSLDFGAEAFF.

The chain has TRBV7-2 and TRBJ2-1; there is no DNA to check the TCRdb D call of TRBD1. Germline V gene lookup returns CDR1 SGHTA and CDR2 FQGNSA. This CDR3 spans 15 amino acids. CDR3 loop: CASSPGGQTYNEQFF.

The J gene is TRBJ2-4, the V gene TRBV5-1; the TCRdb call, TRBD1, lacks DNA for checking. This CDR3 comprises 16 residues. CDR1 SGHRS and CDR2 YFSETQ come from the germline V gene. The CDR3 spells CASSWTGQGDKNIQYF.

The chain employs TRBV29-1 and TRBJ2-3; with no DNA, the TCRdb D assignment of TRBD2 cannot be verified. This CDR3 contains 15 residues. Germline loops: CDR1 SQVTM, CDR2 ANQGSEA. The CDR3 loop reads CSVGTSGRGTDTQYF.

The chain carries TRBV29-1 and TRBJ2-1; as DNA is missing, the TRBD1 call by TCRdb cannot be tested. The CDR3 is 17 amino acids. The germline CDR1 and CDR2 sequences are SQVTM and ANQGSEA. CDR3 protein: CSVVGTLLRGSRNEQFF.

V is TRBV7-6 and J is TRBJ2-7. This CDR3 is 14 amino acids long. Germline lookup yields CDR1 SGHVS and CDR2 FNYEAQ. The CDR3 sequence is CASSPRTEVDEQYF.

This chain links TRBV30 with TRBJ1-6. The CDR3 totals 13 residues. From germline, CDR1 is GTSNPN and CDR2 SVGIG (reference sequence). The CDR3 loop reads CAWSVGINSPLHF.

The genes are TRBV24-1 and TRBJ2-2; without DNA, the TCRdb call of TRBD2 cannot be checked. CDR1 and CDR2 (germline): KGHDR, SFDVKD. The CDR3 is 16 amino acids. The CDR3: CATSDPSGRANGELFF.

The V gene is TRBV15, the J gene TRBJ2-5; TCRdb's assignment of TRBD2 cannot be checked, as there is no DNA. This CDR3 has 14 residues. Germline V CDR1 and CDR2: LNHNV, YYDKDF (reference sequence). The CDR3 reads CATSASGVQETQYF.

The V and J genes are TRBV10-3 and TRBJ2-7; TCRdb's assignment of TRBD1 cannot be checked, as there is no DNA. The CDR3 loop spans 12 amino acids. CDR1 ENHRY and CDR2 SYGVKD come from the germline V gene. This CDR3 reads CAIARESYEQYF.